This entry lists 6 T cell receptor beta chains sequenced from one sample in a study of blood T cell repertoires in COVID-19 (dated by TCRdb to the early 2020s). Libraries came from the immunoSEQ multiplex PCR assay. The table comes from immuneACCESS by way of TCRdb, which keeps in-frame sequences with V and J called. Part of the clones is missing from these tables; in studies checked, under half for an unresolved V gene and the rest for unknown reasons. The sample includes some 300,000 clones, with more than 75% observed a single time. The ten largest clones represent approximately 1% of the sample. Sequencing was carried out using PBMCs or T cells enriched from blood (not recorded which). These receptors were collected from a woman in her twenties or thirties who had recovered from COVID-19.

V usage is TRBV7-2 and J usage is TRBJ1-1; 7 bases line up with TRBD1. V lost 1 base, J lost 3 bases, and 5 bases stayed unmatched. Looked up from germline, CDR1 is SGHTA and CDR2 is FQGNSA. The CDR3 covers 15 residues. The CDR3 here is CASSLVGRGDTEAFF. For the CDR3, the DNA is TGTGCCAGCAGCTTAGTTGGCAGGGGGGACACTGAAGCTTTCTTT. The full variable domain, rest sourced from reference TRBV7-2 and TRBJ1-1, is GAGVSQSPSNKVTEKGKDVELRCDPISGHTALYWYRQSLGQGLEFLIYFQGNSAPDKSGLPSDRFSAERTGGSVSTLTIQRTQQEDSAVYLCASSLVGRGDTEAFFGQGTRLTVV.

The chain joins TRBV5-1 to TRBJ1-5; 8 bases are a match to TRBD1. With 4 bases clipped from V and 4 bases from J, the junction kept 7 bases outside the gene matches. CDR3 length: 15 residues. CDR1 and CDR2 from the germline V gene are SGHRS and YFSETQ. The DNA of the CDR3 is TGCGCCAGCAGCGAGAGTACAGGGGGAAATCAGCCCCAGCATTTT. Translated: CASSESTGGNQPQHF.

This chain connects TRBV6-5 to TRBJ2-7; TRBD1 might be the D (6 bases). The germline CDR1 and CDR2 sequences are MNHEY and SVGAGI. The length of the CDR3 is 15 residues. Trimming removed 6 bases at V and 1 base at J, with 16 bases between. Here the CDR3 DNA reads TGTGCCAGCAGAGATCAGGGGCGAAGATCCTACGAGCAGTACTTC. It yields the protein CASRDQGRRSYEQYF.

This sequence joins TRBV14 and TRBJ2-7, with 10 bases identical to TRBD1. CDR3 length: 16 residues. Germline values: CDR1 SGHDN, CDR2 FVKESK. V was pared by 4 bases and J by 3 bases, with 9 bases of the junction left unmatched. Here the CDR3 reads CASSLRTGQGHYEQYF. DNA for the CDR3: TGTGCCAGCAGCCTTCGTACGGGACAGGGGCACTACGAGCAGTACTTC.

This chain links TRBV4-1 with TRBJ1-4, with D tentatively TRBD1 (6 bases). The CDR3 has 19 residues. V was clipped by 0 bases and J by 8 bases, with 25 bases between them. Germline values: CDR1 MGHRA, CDR2 YSYEKL. CDR3 in DNA: TGCGCCAGCAGCCAAGAATCCCGGGGTCCGGGACAAGGGCGGGAAAAACTGTTTTTT. Residues: CASSQESRGPGQGREKLFF.

The CDR3 here is CASSSPLEGTYDEQFF. CDR3 DNA sequence: TGTGCCAGCAGCTCCCCCTTGGAGGGGACGTACGATGAGCAGTTCTTC. The genes are TRBV7-9 and TRBJ2-1, with a possible D match to TRBD2 (6 bases). Germline CDR1 and CDR2: SEHNR and FQNEAQ (reference sequence). The length of the CDR3 is 16 residues. Trimming stripped 4 bases from V and 8 bases from J, with 21 bases between. The full variable domain, completed using reference TRBV7-9 and TRBJ2-1, is DTGVSQNPRHKITKRGQNVTFRCDPISEHNRLYWYRQTLGQGPEFLTYFQNEAQLEKSRLLSDRFSAERPKGSFSTLEIQRTEQGDSAMYLCASSSPLEGTYDEQFFGPGTRLTVL.